This passage covers 20 T cell receptor beta chains from one sample sequenced in a study of T cells in women clearing cervical HPV infection. TCRdb keeps only in-frame clones here, not all; method: immunoSEQ multiplex PCR. This table lists just over 20,000 clones. Sequencing was performed on blood buffy coat. The receptors stem from a woman aged 18-69 years with a cervical HPV16 infection that either progressed to CIN3+ or cleared (not recorded which).

About this clone: The read gets to within 3 residues of the CDR3 end, and the germline J gene fills in the rest. The genes are TRBV6-2 or TRBV6-3 and TRBJ2-3, with 12 bases fitting TRBD2. The CDR3 covers 15 residues. Germline values: CDR1 MNHEY, CDR2 SVGEGT. CDR3 bases read: TGTGCCAGCCTTCCTAGCGGGGGGGCCCGGGAGACG. Its protein is CASLPSGGARET. The entire CDR3 reads CASLPSGGARETQYF.

Regarding this clone: The CDR3 end lies 3 residues beyond the end of the read and is filled in from the germline J gene. This chain uses TRBV30 with TRBJ1-6; weak D call: TRBD1 (6 bases). The germline gives CDR1 GTSNPN, CDR2 SVGIG (reference sequence). Trimming shortened V by 1 base and J by 8 bases, and 15 bases separated the two germline ends. This CDR3 is 15 amino acids long. The sequenced CDR3 bases are TGTGCCTGGAGTGGCCGTCCAGGGGCTTATTCACCC. Translating gives CAWSGRPGAYSP. The full CDR3 is CAWSGRPGAYSPLHF.

Note on this clone: With the read ending 3 residues before the CDR3 end, the germline J gene is used to fill in that end. The chain carries TRBV6-1 and TRBJ2-2; D is uncertain. Trimming took off 3 bases at V and 9 bases at J, with 11 bases between the two ends. The CDR3 runs 13 residues. Germline CDR1 is MNHNS and CDR2 is SASEGT. The sequenced CDR3 bases are TGTGCCAGCAGTGAGTGGGCTACCCGGGAG. It translates to CASSEWATRE. From start to end, the CDR3 is CASSEWATRELFF.

About this clone: The read terminates 3 residues before the CDR3 end, so the remaining end is supplied by the germline J gene. The chain is built from TRBV7-3 and TRBJ2-2; 11 bases match TRBD1. Germline trimming cut 4 bases from V and 4 bases from J; bases unmatched to any gene: 8. Germline V gene lookup returns CDR1 SGHTA and CDR2 FQGTGA. This CDR3 spans 17 amino acids. The CDR3 sequence: CASSSSPDRGRTGELFF. Incomplete CDR3 DNA: TGTGCCAGCAGCTCCTCCCCGGACAGGGGGCGCACCGGGGAG.

For this clone: The CDR3 goes on 3 residues after the read ends, and that part is filled in from the germline J gene. The V call is TRBV18, the J call TRBJ2-7; D gene unclear. Germline V CDR1 and CDR2: KGHSH, LQKENI. The CDR3 runs 14 residues. Trimming left V 0 bases short and J 2 bases short, with 8 bases between. The CDR3 loop is CASSPPEQAYEQYF. The CDR3 DNA, read in part, is TGTGCCAGCTCACCACCGGAGCAGGCCTACGAG.

Notes on this clone: The read terminates 3 residues ahead of where the CDR3 ends, so the germline J gene completes it. The chain combines TRBV5-5 with TRBJ1-1; D is uncertain. Trimming removed 0 bases from V and 1 base from J, with 4 bases in between. CDR1 and CDR2 (germline): SGHKS, YYEKEE (reference sequence). The CDR3 runs to 13 residues. This CDR3 reads CASSLVSNTEAFF. CDR3 bases read: TGTGCCAGCAGCTTGGTCTCGAACACTGAA. The variable domain in full, completed from reference TRBV5-5 and TRBJ1-1, reads DAGVTQSPTHLIKTRGQQVTLRCSPISGHKSVSWYQQVLGQGPQFIFQYYEKEERGRGNFPDRFSARQFPNYSSELNVNALLLGDSALYLCASSLVSNTEAFFGQGTRLTVV.

For this clone: The sequenced fragment ends 3 residues before the CDR3 boundary, so the rest is inferred from the germline J gene. The chain has TRBV4-2 and TRBJ2-5, with TRBD2 matching over 7 bases. This CDR3 region has 15 residues. Germline V gene data show CDR1 as LGHNA and CDR2 as YNFKEQ. V shed 0 bases, J shed 4 bases, and the junction held 5 bases outside the gene matches. CDR3 residues: CASSQEAGVRETQYF. The sequenced part of the CDR3 DNA is TGTGCCAGCAGCCAAGAGGCGGGGGTGCGAGAGACC.

A word on this clone: The missing CDR3 end, 3 residues past where the read stops, is filled in from the germline J gene. The chain carries TRBV7-9 and TRBJ2-7; D unclear. Trimming took 5 bases from V and 3 from J, leaving 14 bases between them. Per germline, CDR1 SEHNR and CDR2 FQNEAQ (reference sequence). This CDR3 is 14 amino acids long. The sequenced CDR3 bases are TGTGCCAGCAGCCCGAGGCAGTATCTCTACGAG. Its translation is CASSPRQYLYE. The CDR3 in full is CASSPRQYLYEQYF.

Concerning this clone itself: The read stops 3 residues short of the end of the CDR3; the missing end is completed from the germline J gene. The J gene is TRBJ1-2, the V gene TRBV5-6, with no clear D. The CDR3 length is 11 residues. The germline V gene encodes CDR1 SGHDT and CDR2 YYEEEE. V was pared by 4 bases and J by 7 bases, with 8 bases between. CDR3: CASSLTGGYTF. Partial CDR3 DNA: TGTGCCAGCAGCCTTACGGGTGGC.

In regard to this clone: An end of the junction differs from the germline gene, which may be a read error. The CDR3 end falls 3 residues outside the read, so it is completed with the germline J gene. The rearrangement uses TRBV7-7 and TRBJ2-3; a possible D gene is TRBD1 (6 bases). The CDR3 consists of 14 residues. Germline values: CDR1 SSHAT, CDR2 FNYEAQ (reference sequence). CDR3 DNA (partial): TGTGCTAGCAGCTTAACAGGGAGCACAGATACG. Its protein product is CASSLTGSTDT. The entire CDR3 is CASSLTGSTDTQYF.

About this clone itself: The read ends 3 residues early relative to the CDR3; the germline J gene fills the gap. This chain uses TRBV11-2 with TRBJ2-7, with 11 bases fitting TRBD1. The J segment lost 0 bases and the V segment lost 3 bases, leaving 1 base of the junction unmatched. CDR3 length equals 15 residues. Per the germline V gene, CDR1 is SGHAT and CDR2 is FQNNGV. The CDR3 protein is CASSFGTGGSYEQYF. CDR3 DNA, as far as it was read: TGTGCCAGCAGCTTCGGGACAGGGGGCTCCTACGAG.

The CDR3 loop reads CSARGGTDTQYF. CDR3 bases read: TGCAGTGCTAGGGGCGGCACAGATACG. This chain links TRBV20-1 with TRBJ2-3, with D hard to call. The sequence runs out 3 residues before the end of the CDR3; the remainder is reconstructed from the germline J gene. This CDR3 region has 12 residues. Per the germline V gene, CDR1 is DFQATT and CDR2 is SNEGSKA (reference sequence). Trimming took 3 bases from V and 1 from J, leaving 5 bases between them.

As regards this clone: Sequence at one end of the junction differs from germline and may be a read error. The read ends 3 residues early relative to the CDR3; the germline J gene fills the gap. The chain couples TRBV5-1 to TRBJ2-6; 11 bases match TRBD1. This CDR3 has 17 residues. Germline-derived CDR1 and CDR2 are SGHRS and YFSETQ. CDR3 bases read: TGCGCCAGCAGTTTGGGACAGGGGGATATGGGGGCCAACGTC. This codes for CASSLGQGDMGANV. The full CDR3 protein is CASSLGQGDMGANVLTF. Full variable domain (remainder filled in from reference TRBV5-1 and TRBJ2-6): KAGVTQTPRYLIKTRGQQVTLSCSPISGHRSVSWYQQTPGQGLQFLFEYFSETQRNKGNFPGRFSGRQFSNSRSEMNVSTLELGDSALYLCASSLGQGDMGANVLTFGAGSRLTVL.

A note on this clone: The read terminates 3 residues before the CDR3 end, so the remaining end is supplied by the germline J gene. V usage is TRBV20-1 and J usage is TRBJ2-7, with 9 bases identical to TRBD2. CDR3 length: 14 residues. V was clipped by 0 bases and J by 6 bases; unmatched bases: 6. Germline V gene data show CDR1 as DFQATT and CDR2 as SNEGSKA (reference sequence). The CDR3 bases that were read are TGCAGTGCTAGAGACGGCCAGCGGGGGGTCGAG. This translates into CSARDGQRGVE. The full-length CDR3 reads as CSARDGQRGVEQYF.

The CDR3 sequence is CSARRRGGAFTPQETQYF. Partial CDR3 DNA: TGCAGTGCTAGACGTCGCGGGGGGGCCTTCACCCCCCAAGAGACC. The chain couples TRBV20-1 to TRBJ2-5; 9 positions agree with TRBD2. The CDR3 is cut off 3 residues early in the read; its end comes from the germline J gene. Trimming took 2 bases from V and 1 from J; bases not matched to a gene: 14. This CDR3 has 18 amino acids. Germline values: CDR1 DFQATT, CDR2 SNEGSKA (reference sequence).

As to this clone: From the germline J gene comes the end of the CDR3, since the read stops 3 residues before it. The V call is TRBV20-1, the J call TRBJ2-4; D could derive from TRBD1 or TRBD2 (5 bases each). CDR1 and CDR2 (germline): DFQATT, SNEGSKA (reference sequence). The CDR3 length is 13 residues. The sequenced part of the CDR3 DNA is TGCAGTGCTAGGACAGACCAAGGGGAGACT. Translated, it gives CSARTDQGET. The entire CDR3 sequence reads CSARTDQGETQYF.

As concerns this clone: From the germline J gene comes the end of the CDR3, since the read stops 3 residues before it. The chain combines TRBV20-1 with TRBJ2-7, with TRBD1 identical over 7 bases. Germline loops: CDR1 DFQATT, CDR2 SNEGSKA (reference sequence). There are 13 residues in the CDR3. Unmatched junction bases numbered 2, after V lost 2 bases and J lost 1 base. CDR3 sequence: CSARTGESYEQYF. The CDR3 bases that were read are TGCAGTGCTAGAACAGGGGAGTCCTACGAG.

Details on this clone: Read data end 3 residues before the CDR3 end; the end is taken from the germline J gene. The chain employs TRBV10-3 and TRBJ1-3; D remains ambiguous. Trimming removed 0 bases from V and 9 bases from J, with 6 bases in between. Germline V gene sequence: CDR1 ENHRY, CDR2 SYGVKD. The CDR3 has 12 residues. This CDR3 is CAISESWATIYF. The sequenced CDR3 bases are TGTGCCATCAGTGAGTCGTGGGCCACC.

About this clone: The read halts 3 residues ahead of the CDR3 end, with the missing end drawn from the germline J gene. The chain links TRBV5-1 to TRBJ2-7; 8 bases map to TRBD2. The germline gives CDR1 SGHRS, CDR2 YFSETQ. This CDR3 has 15 amino acids. Unmatched junction bases numbered 5, after V lost 3 bases and J lost 0 bases. CDR3 bases read: TGCGCCAGCAGCTCCGTCGGGGGGGCCTCCTACGAG. Amino acids: CASSSVGGASYE. In full, the CDR3 reads CASSSVGGASYEQYF.

By frequency, this clone registers medium-sized. The read terminates 3 residues before the CDR3 end, so the remaining end is supplied by the germline J gene. This chain joins TRBV20-1 and TRBJ2-5, with D possibly being TRBD1 (5 bases). Germline V gene sequence: CDR1 DFQATT, CDR2 SNEGSKA (reference sequence). V lost 4 bases, J lost 4 bases, and 16 bases lay in between. This CDR3 spans 14 amino acids. CDR3 amino acids: CSATQRGRVETQYF. The covered CDR3 bases are TGCAGTGCTACTCAAAGGGGCAGGGTAGAGACC.